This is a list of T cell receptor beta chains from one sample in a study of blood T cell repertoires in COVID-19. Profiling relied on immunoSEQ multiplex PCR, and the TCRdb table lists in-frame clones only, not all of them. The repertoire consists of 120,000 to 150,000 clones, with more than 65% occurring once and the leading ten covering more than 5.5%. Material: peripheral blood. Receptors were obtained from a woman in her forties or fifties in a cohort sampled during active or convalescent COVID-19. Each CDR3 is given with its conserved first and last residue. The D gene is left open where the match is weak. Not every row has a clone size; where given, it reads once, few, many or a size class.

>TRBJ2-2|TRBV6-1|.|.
CASSERAGDTGELFF
TGTGCCAGCAGTGAAAGGGCAGGGGACACCGGGGAGCTGTTTTTT
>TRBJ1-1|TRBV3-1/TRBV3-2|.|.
CASSQDRGTEAFF
TGTGCCAGCAGCCAAGATCGGGGCACTGAAGCTTTCTTT
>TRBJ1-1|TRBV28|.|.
CASSLGGGTEAFF
TGTGCCAGCAGTTTGGGCGGGGGCACTGAAGCTTTCTTT
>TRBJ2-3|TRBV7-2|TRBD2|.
CASSPWASGGADTQYF
TGTGCCAGCAGCCCCTGGGCCTCCGGGGGGGCAGATACGCAGTATTTT
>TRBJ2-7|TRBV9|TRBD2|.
CASSVVGTSGVEQYF
TGTGCCAGCAGCGTAGTCGGGACTAGCGGGGTCGAGCAGTACTTC
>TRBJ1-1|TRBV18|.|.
CASSPEFQGTEAFF
TGTGCCAGCTCACCCGAATTTCAGGGCACTGAAGCTTTCTTT
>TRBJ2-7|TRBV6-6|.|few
CASSSHGTGTYEQYF
TGTGCCAGCAGTTCACATGGTACCGGGACCTACGAGCAGTACTTC
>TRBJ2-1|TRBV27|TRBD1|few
CASSRDRGHEQFF
TGTGCCAGCAGCCGGGACAGGGGGCATGAGCAGTTCTTC
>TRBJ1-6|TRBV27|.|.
CATRSSGGRLNSPLHF
TGTGCCACCAGATCCTCTGGGGGCCGATTAAATTCACCCCTCCACTTT
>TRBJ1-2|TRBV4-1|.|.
CASSRQREPLPGAFGYTF
TGCGCCAGCAGCCGACAACGCGAACCTCTCCCAGGGGCCTTTGGCTACACCTTC
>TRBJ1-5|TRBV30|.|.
CAWSSTGGNQPQHF
TGTGCCTGGAGTTCGACGGGGGGCAATCAGCCCCAGCATTTT